This note documents a single TCR beta chain sequence. TCRdb re-called the PCR reads with MiXCR, one entry per CDR3 protein. The sample has about half a million distinct CDR3 sequences, about 25% seen once; the top ten hold about 0.75%. The sample originates from a study of molecular identifiers for immune sequencing clone quantification. In the study overall: Across replicate runs, RNA obtained from 20,000 or 100,000 naive CD8 cells was divided into five, with four undergoing sequencing.

Between 20,000 and 1,000,000 sorted cells, with 10%, 30% or 50% RNA, yielded naive CD8 libraries. Sorted naive CD8 T cells were those defined as CD8+CD4-CCR7+CD45RA+. The CDR3 has 18 amino acids. The germline V and J ends were trimmed by 5 bases and 1 base, with 24 bases remaining between them. CDR1 is DFQATT and CDR2 is SNEGSKA in the germline V gene (reference sequence). Specimen: naive CD8+ T cells from blood, with Jurkat cell RNA spiked in. Subset denoted: FACS-sorted CD8+CD4-CCR7+CD45RA+ naive T cells. The chain is built from TRBV20-1 and TRBJ1-3; TRBD1 is a possible D gene (5 bases). This TCR derives from a human donor in good health. Some libraries in this study had Jurkat cell RNA spiked in. The CDR3 DNA is TGCAGTGCTCTACGCAACTTGGGGGGGTTGGGATCTGGAAACACCATATATTTT. This gives the protein CSALRNLGGLGSGNTIYF.